The 15 T cell receptor beta chains reported below all come from one sample, sequenced in a study of blood T cell repertoires in COVID-19 (TCRdb year 2020). Library method: the immunoSEQ multiplex PCR assay. The table comes from immuneACCESS by way of TCRdb, which keeps in-frame sequences with V and J called. Part of the clones is missing from these tables; in studies checked, under half for an unresolved V gene and the rest for unknown reasons. The sample table holds 40,000 to 55,000 clones, of which more than 70% were seen once. The ten largest clones add up to roughly 2.3% of the sample. Material for sequencing was peripheral blood. The receptor set was obtained from a human donor in a cohort sampled during active COVID-19.

The V call is TRBV7-8, the J call TRBJ1-3, with D uncertain. This CDR3 has 20 amino acids. Germline CDR1 reads SGHVS; CDR2 reads FQNEAQ. Trimming cost V 7 bases and J 0 bases, with 28 bases left between them. In DNA form, the CDR3 reads TGTGCCAGCACCCTTAATCCAGGATCCCCCAGCTTAGGCTCTGGAAACACCATATATTTT. Protein sequence: CASTLNPGSPSLGSGNTIYF. Based on the CDR3 plus reference TRBV7-8 and TRBJ1-3, the full variable domain is GAGVSQSPRYKVAKRGQDVALRCDPISGHVSLFWYQQALGQGPEFLTYFQNEAQLDKSGLPSDRFFAERPEGSVSTLKIQRTQQEDSAVYLCASTLNPGSPSLGSGNTIYFGEGSWLTVV.

The chain has TRBV5-1 and TRBJ1-3; 8 bases line up with TRBD1. The trim removed 4 bases at V and 0 bases at J, leaving 6 bases unmatched. The CDR3 runs to 16 residues. Germline V gene lookup returns CDR1 SGHRS and CDR2 YFSETQ. CDR3 DNA: TGCGCCAGCAGCGGCGGGGACAGGAGCTCTGGAAACACCATATATTTT. Its protein product is CASSGGDRSSGNTIYF.

The rearrangement uses TRBV24-1 and TRBJ2-1, with D perhaps matching TRBD2 (7 bases). The germline V gene encodes CDR1 KGHDR and CDR2 SFDVKD. Trimming pared 4 bases from V and 2 bases from J, leaving 14 bases between. The CDR3 consists of 16 residues. CDR3: CATSDSLGGPYNEQFF. As DNA, the CDR3 is TGTGCCACCAGTGACTCCCTCGGGGGGCCCTACAATGAGCAGTTCTTC.

To note about this clone: The sample has other DNA sequences that encode this CDR3 too. The V call is TRBV9, the J call TRBJ2-3; maybe TRBD2 (6 bases). Trimming cost V 0 bases and J 1 base, with 15 bases left between them. CDR3 length: 17 residues. In germline, CDR1 is SGDLS, CDR2 YYNGEE. The CDR3 here is CASSVGGSGGRTDTQYF. The CDR3 DNA follows: TGTGCCAGCAGCGTAGGGGGTAGCGGCGGCCGCACAGATACGCAGTATTTT.

This clone was found a few times. The chain has TRBV7-9 and TRBJ2-7; 7 bases agree with TRBD1. The germline V gene encodes CDR1 SEHNR and CDR2 FQNEAQ (reference sequence). V gave up 5 bases and J gave up 2 bases; unmatched junction bases: 9. The CDR3 is 15 residues long. The CDR3 DNA reads as TGTGCCAGCAGCCACCCCACTGACAGGGCCTACGAGCAGTACTTC. Encoded protein: CASSHPTDRAYEQYF.

CDR3 coding DNA: TGTGCCAGCAGTCAGACCGGGTCCCTTAATGAGCAGTTCTTC. Translation: CASSQTGSLNEQFF. The genes are TRBV6-2 or TRBV6-3 and TRBJ2-1; D gene unclear. V lost 5 bases, J lost 7 bases, and 15 bases lay in between. Germline CDR1 reads MNHEY; CDR2 reads SVGEGT. The CDR3 covers 14 residues.

The sample holds one count of this clone. This chain connects TRBV27 to TRBJ2-7; TRBD2 matches 7 bases. CDR3 length equals 14 residues. Trimming took 2 bases from V and 2 from J; bases not matched to a gene: 3. Germline V gives CDR1 MNHEY, CDR2 SMNVEV (reference sequence). CDR3 nucleotide sequence: TGTGCCAGCAGTTTAGGGGGGGTTCCCTACGAGCAGTACTTC. Its translation is CASSLGGVPYEQYF.

The rearrangement uses TRBV3-1 (or the pseudogene TRBV3-2) and TRBJ1-5, with TRBD1 matching over 10 bases. J gave up 6 bases and V 3 bases, and 2 bases lay outside the gene matches. Germline V gene lookup returns CDR1 LGHDT and CDR2 YNNKEL (reference sequence). The CDR3 totals 14 residues. CDR3 DNA: TGTGCCAGCAGCCAGGGACAGGGGCCTCAGCCCCAGCATTTT. Translation gives CASSQGQGPQPQHF.

The chain links TRBV6-5 to TRBJ2-2; no reliable D call. V was shortened by 8 bases and J by 3 bases, with 10 bases between the two germline ends. Germline V gene lookup returns CDR1 MNHEY and CDR2 SVGAGI. This CDR3 has 13 residues. For the CDR3, the DNA is TGTGCCAGCGCGGTACTCTACACCGGGGAGCTGTTTTTT. The encoded protein is CASAVLYTGELFF.

The gene calls are TRBV27 and TRBJ2-5; 14 nucleotides match TRBD2. This CDR3 has 17 residues. From germline, CDR1 is MNHEY and CDR2 SMNVEV (reference sequence). Losses at the gene ends were 5 bases for V and 6 bases for J; bases not matched to a gene: 11. Written as DNA, the CDR3 is TGTGCCAGCAGTGACGGATATCGGACTAGCGGGGGGAAGACCCAGTACTTC. It is translated as CASSDGYRTSGGKTQYF.

V usage is TRBV7-2 and J usage is TRBJ2-7, with D tentatively TRBD2 (6 bases). The CDR3 has 14 amino acids. With 2 bases removed from V and 1 base from J, the gap between germline ends came to 9 bases. Germline lookup yields CDR1 SGHTA and CDR2 FQGNSA. For the CDR3, the DNA is TGTGCCAGCAGCTTACCCGGGGGTTCCTACGAGCAGTACTTC. Protein sequence: CASSLPGGSYEQYF.

The rearrangement links TRBV15 to TRBJ1-3; perhaps TRBD1 as D (5 bases). The CDR3 spans 16 residues. With 0 bases removed from V and 0 bases from J, the gap between germline ends came to 9 bases. Germline CDR1 and CDR2: LNHNV and YYDKDF (reference sequence). The CDR3: CATSRDPGNSGNTIYF. The CDR3 DNA reads TGTGCCACCAGCAGAGACCCAGGGAACTCTGGAAACACCATATATTTT.

This chain links TRBV4-3 with TRBJ1-2, with TRBD1 matching over 8 bases. The CDR3 extends over 16 amino acids. Germline V lookup: CDR1 LGHNA, CDR2 YSLEER. Trimming at V came to 1 base and at J to 8 bases, leaving 12 bases not matched to a gene. The CDR3 DNA reads as TGCGCCAGCAGCCAAGCATTTGGACAGGGCCCGTGGGGCTACACCTTC. It encodes CASSQAFGQGPWGYTF.

The gene calls are TRBV7-2 and TRBJ2-2, with 9 bases that match TRBD1. CDR3 length equals 19 residues. V was clipped by 1 base and J by 0 bases; unmatched bases: 9. Germline CDR1 and CDR2: SGHTA and FQGNSA. CDR3 in amino acids: CASSLVGGQGQTNTGELFF. The CDR3 bases are TGTGCCAGCAGCTTAGTAGGGGGACAGGGTCAAACGAACACCGGGGAGCTGTTTTTT.

This chain connects TRBV11-2 to TRBJ2-7; 9 nucleotides line up with TRBD1. Germline lookup yields CDR1 SGHAT and CDR2 FQNNGV. The CDR3 covers 16 residues. The V gene end was trimmed by 4 bases and the J gene end by 6 bases; junction bases not matched to a gene: 13. The CDR3 DNA reads as TGTGCCAGCAGCTCCTCCGGGACAGGGAAGGATGGCGAGCAGTACTTC. This codes for CASSSSGTGKDGEQYF.